The 28 T cell receptor beta chains below all came from one sample that was sequenced in a study of blood T cell repertoires in COVID-19. Libraries were prepared by immunoSEQ multiplex PCR; TCRdb keeps only in-frame clonotypes and omits some of them. The sample includes hundreds of thousands of clones, roughly 86% of them seen just once. Sequencing used PBMCs or T cells enriched from blood (not recorded which). The receptors stem from a young woman with acute COVID-19.

The chain has TRBV19 and TRBJ1-6; D is ambiguous. Germline CDR1 is LNHDA and CDR2 is SQIVND (reference sequence). The ends were cut back, 1 base at V and 11 bases at J, with 18 bases in the middle. This CDR3 is built from 16 residues. CDR3 DNA sequence: TGTGCCAGTAGTATAGTAGTGGAGCCCACGGGAGCACCCCTCCACTTT. Its protein is CASSIVVEPTGAPLHF.

This CDR3 reads CASSLPDRVNSPLHF. CDR3 in DNA: TGTGCCAGCAGTTTGCCGGACAGGGTCAATTCACCCCTCCACTTT. This chain connects TRBV5-6 to TRBJ1-6; 8 bases are shared with TRBD1. CDR1 SGHDT and CDR2 YYEEEE come from the germline V gene. This CDR3 region has 15 residues. V lost 5 bases, J lost 7 bases, and 8 bases stayed unmatched.

This rearrangement joins TRBV7-2 to TRBJ2-5; maybe TRBD2 (6 bases). The V end was cut by 1 base, the J end by 0 bases, with 9 bases between. The CDR3 spans 15 residues. Germline V gene sequence: CDR1 SGHTA, CDR2 FQGNSA. The CDR3 coding sequence is TGTGCCAGCAGCTTAGGTGGGAGGAACCAAGAGACCCAGTACTTC. Translating gives CASSLGGRNQETQYF.

This rearrangement joins TRBV9 to TRBJ1-4; the D is unclear. Germline V gene data show CDR1 as SGDLS and CDR2 as YYNGEE. This CDR3 has 13 amino acids. The germline V and J ends were trimmed by 4 bases and 4 bases, with 8 bases remaining between them. CDR3 nucleotide sequence: TGTGCCAGCAGCCCCCACAATAATGAAAAACTGTTTTTT. Encoded protein: CASSPHNNEKLFF.

This clone was counted once. The chain combines TRBV10-3 with TRBJ2-1, with 12 bases identical to TRBD1. The CDR3 spans 18 residues. Unmatched junction bases numbered 14, after V lost 11 bases and J lost 0 bases. CDR1 is ENHRY and CDR2 is SYGVKD in the germline V gene. CDR3 nucleotides: TGTGCCTCAAACTCCGGGACAGGGGGCCACAGCTCCTACAATGAGCAGTTCTTC. Encoded protein: CASNSGTGGHSSYNEQFF.

The rearrangement links TRBV29-1 to TRBJ2-1, with D possibly TRBD2 on 5 matching bases. The V gene lost 6 bases and the J gene lost 5 bases, with 14 bases spanning the gap. In germline, CDR1 is SQVTM, CDR2 ANQGSEA. The CDR3 sequence is 13 residues long. Here the CDR3 reads CSVASSLNNEQFF. DNA for the CDR3: TGCAGCGTAGCTAGCTCATTAAACAATGAGCAGTTCTTC.

CDR3 coding DNA: TGCGCCAGCAGCCAAGTCTCGACAAGACAAGAGACCCAGTACTTC. It specifies CASSQVSTRQETQYF. V is TRBV4-3 and J is TRBJ2-5; unclear D gene. CDR1 is LGHNA, CDR2 YSLEER, per germline. V lost 1 base to trimming and J lost 2 bases, with 11 bases between them. The CDR3 extends over 15 amino acids.

J is TRBJ2-2 and V is TRBV24-1; the match to TRBD1 covers 8 bases. V shed 7 bases, J shed 4 bases, and the junction held 7 bases outside the gene matches. The CDR3 runs 15 residues. Germline V CDR1 and CDR2: KGHDR, SFDVKD. The CDR3 coding sequence is TGTGCCACCAGACAGGGGGATGTTGTCACCGGGGAGCTGTTTTTT. Its protein is CATRQGDVVTGELFF.

This chain uses TRBV25-1 with TRBJ2-3; D is unclear. The CDR3 is 12 amino acids. With 7 bases removed from V and 4 bases from J, the gap between germline ends came to 9 bases. The germline CDR1 and CDR2 sequences are MGHDK and SYGVNS. The chain's CDR3 is CASTHISDTQYF. The DNA of the CDR3 is TGTGCCAGCACCCACATCTCAGATACGCAGTATTTT.

As DNA, the CDR3 is TGTGCCAGTAGTATTTGGCCACAAGAGACCCAGTACTTC. Its translation: CASSIWPQETQYF. This chain uses TRBV19 with TRBJ2-5, with D unclear. Germline-derived CDR1 and CDR2 are LNHDA and SQIVND (reference sequence). The CDR3 totals 13 residues. Trimming shortened V by 3 bases and J by 2 bases, and 7 bases separated the two germline ends.

The chain recombines TRBV5-1 with TRBJ1-4; D is ambiguous. CDR3 length equals 15 residues. Trimming removed 0 bases from V and 0 bases from J, with 6 bases in between. Germline-derived CDR1 and CDR2 are SGHRS and YFSETQ. The CDR3: CASSLVSATNEKLFF. In nucleotides, the CDR3 is TGCGCCAGCAGCTTGGTCAGTGCAACTAATGAAAAACTGTTTTTT.

This clone came up once. The CDR3 nucleotides are TGCGCCAGCAGCTTGGGAGACAGGGGGCCTGGAAACACCATATATTTT. Translation: CASSLGDRGPGNTIYF. This sequence joins TRBV5-1 and TRBJ1-3, with 10 bases identical to TRBD1. This CDR3 contains 16 residues. Per germline, CDR1 SGHRS and CDR2 YFSETQ. The V gene end was trimmed by 0 bases and the J gene end by 2 bases; junction bases not matched to a gene: 2.

This chain links TRBV4-1 with TRBJ1-4; 7 nucleotides match TRBD1. CDR3 length: 18 residues. Germline V gene lookup returns CDR1 MGHRA and CDR2 YSYEKL. V shed 4 bases and J 3 bases; nucleotides not matched to a gene: 14. The CDR3, as DNA: TGCGCCAGCAGCCGCAGACAGGGTGCAAGCCGATCTAATGAAAAACTGTTTTTT. Amino acid sequence: CASSRRQGASRSNEKLFF.

The chain carries TRBV4-3 and TRBJ1-5; D is undetermined. Germline V gene sequence: CDR1 LGHNA, CDR2 YSLEER. V was shortened by 4 bases and J by 5 bases, with 15 bases between the two germline ends. CDR3 length: 15 amino acids. The CDR3 is CASSLVEGGDQPQHF. CDR3 nucleotide sequence: TGCGCCAGCAGCCTAGTAGAGGGTGGAGATCAGCCCCAGCATTTT.

The chain employs TRBV19 and TRBJ2-3, with D possibly TRBD2 on 6 matching bases. V was clipped by 1 base and J by 1 base, with 12 bases between them. This CDR3 spans 16 amino acids. CDR1 is LNHDA and CDR2 is SQIVND in the germline V gene (reference sequence). CDR3 loop: CASSIGPGVGTDTQYF. For the CDR3, the DNA is TGTGCCAGTAGTATAGGACCGGGAGTGGGCACAGATACGCAGTATTTT.

Comment on this clone: The same CDR3 also results from other DNA sequences found in this sample. In DNA, the CDR3 is TGTGCCAGCAGTTTAGGACAGGGTGAAGCTTTCTTT. Its translation is CASSLGQGEAFF. This sequence joins TRBV27 and TRBJ1-1; 8 nucleotides agree with TRBD1. V trimming: 2 bases; J trimming: 7 bases; junction bases outside the gene matches: 0. Germline V gene lookup returns CDR1 MNHEY and CDR2 SMNVEV (reference sequence). This CDR3 spans 12 amino acids.

The CDR3 DNA reads TGCGCCAGCAGCCCGGGACTAGATGCCTACGAGCAGTACTTC. Its protein is CASSPGLDAYEQYF. V is TRBV5-1 and J is TRBJ2-7, with 8 bases fitting TRBD2. The CDR3 runs 14 residues. Germline loops: CDR1 SGHRS, CDR2 YFSETQ. Trimming cost V 4 bases and J 2 bases; bases outside gene matches: 5.

The V call is TRBV5-6, the J call TRBJ2-6, with no clear D. This CDR3 has 15 residues. CDR1 is SGHDT, CDR2 YYEEEE, per germline. Trimming took off 3 bases at V and 4 bases at J, with 11 bases between the two ends. The CDR3 is CASSWALSGANVLTF. The CDR3 region has the DNA TGTGCCAGCAGCTGGGCCCTCTCCGGGGCCAACGTCCTGACTTTC.

This clone was detected only once. This rearrangement joins TRBV5-1 to TRBJ1-1, with unresolved D. This CDR3 region has 15 residues. Germline lookup yields CDR1 SGHRS and CDR2 YFSETQ. V lost 2 bases, J lost 0 bases, and 11 bases lay in between. CDR3 sequence: CASSLGRSMNTEAFF. In DNA, the CDR3 is TGCGCCAGCAGCTTAGGGAGATCGATGAACACTGAAGCTTTCTTT.

V gene TRBV9 combines with J gene TRBJ2-1, with D hard to call. V lost 4 bases to trimming and J lost 0 bases, with 8 bases between them. Germline loops: CDR1 SGDLS, CDR2 YYNGEE. CDR3 length equals 14 residues. DNA for the CDR3: TGTGCCAGCAGCCCCCCCAGCTCCTACAATGAGCAGTTCTTC. It specifies CASSPPSSYNEQFF. The full variable domain, completed using reference TRBV9 and TRBJ2-1, is DSGVTQTPKHLITATGQRVTLRCSPRSGDLSVYWYQQSLDQGLQFLIQYYNGEERAKGNILERFSAQQFPDLHSELNLSSLELGDSALYFCASSPPSSYNEQFFGPGTRLTVL.

On this clone itself: The sample has other DNA sequences that encode this CDR3 too. This rearrangement joins TRBV19 to TRBJ1-1, with D hard to call. Germline V gene sequence: CDR1 LNHDA, CDR2 SQIVND (reference sequence). The CDR3 loop spans 12 amino acids. V lost 3 bases to trimming and J lost 2 bases, with 4 bases between them. CDR3 DNA: TGTGCCAGTAGTATCAGTAACACTGAAGCTTTCTTT. It codes for CASSISNTEAFF.

This sequence joins TRBV5-4 and TRBJ2-1; 11 bases map to TRBD2. CDR1 is SGHNT, CDR2 YYREEE, per germline (reference sequence). The ends lost 4 bases at V and 7 bases at J; junction bases unmatched: 10. This CDR3 is built from 16 residues. CDR3: CASSAGGSGGENEQFF. The CDR3, as DNA: TGTGCCAGCAGCGCAGGAGGTAGCGGGGGGGAAAATGAGCAGTTCTTC.

V usage is TRBV11-2 and J usage is TRBJ2-7; 9 bases are a match to TRBD1. The CDR3 consists of 14 residues. With V trimmed by 1 base and J by 6 bases, 4 bases remained unmatched. Germline V gene data show CDR1 as SGHAT and CDR2 as FQNNGV. CDR3 DNA: TGTGCCAGCAGCTTAGTCCTGACAGGGGGCGAGCAGTACTTC. Its translation is CASSLVLTGGEQYF.

In DNA form, the CDR3 reads TGTGCCAGCAGTCGGGGACCGGGACAGGGAAATCAGCCCCAGCATTTT. Protein: CASSRGPGQGNQPQHF. The gene calls are TRBV6-6 and TRBJ1-5; TRBD1 aligns across 9 bases. Looked up from germline, CDR1 is MNHNY and CDR2 is SVGAGI (reference sequence). This CDR3 comprises 16 residues. V lost 5 bases to trimming and J lost 4 bases; unmatched junction nucleotides: 9.

This clone came up once. The rearrangement joins TRBV25-1 to TRBJ2-5; 8 bases line up with TRBD2. There are 14 residues in the CDR3. Germline assignment: CDR1 MGHDK and CDR2 SYGVNS. The J segment lost 2 bases and the V segment lost 6 bases, leaving 5 bases of the junction unmatched. The CDR3 region has the DNA TGTGCCAGCAGCTTAGCGGGGTATCAAGAGACCCAGTACTTC. This sequence encodes CASSLAGYQETQYF.

The rearrangement links TRBV7-9 to TRBJ1-6, with 7 bases identical to TRBD1. The CDR3 runs 16 residues. The J segment lost 4 bases and the V segment lost 5 bases, leaving 8 bases of the junction unmatched. The germline CDR1 and CDR2 sequences are SEHNR and FQNEAQ (reference sequence). Here the CDR3 DNA reads TGTGCCAGCAGCCGAGCGACAGGGCCTTATAATTCACCCCTCCACTTT. Amino acids: CASSRATGPYNSPLHF.

The chain employs TRBV28 and TRBJ1-5; D is possibly TRBD1 (5 bases). CDR1 is MDHEN and CDR2 is SYDVKM in the germline V gene. The CDR3 has 16 residues. V lost 7 bases and J lost 4, with 20 bases in between. CDR3 bases: TGTGCCAGCAAGTCCCTTGGCAGGGAGGATAATCAGCCCCAGCATTTT. It yields the protein CASKSLGREDNQPQHF.

V gene TRBV3-1 (or the pseudogene TRBV3-2) combines with J gene TRBJ1-1; 8 nucleotides agree with TRBD1. Germline V gene data show CDR1 as LGHDT and CDR2 as YNNKEL (reference sequence). This CDR3 comprises 18 residues. The J segment lost 3 bases and the V segment lost 4 bases, leaving 16 bases of the junction unmatched. CDR3 DNA: TGTGCCAGCAGCCTCCTGACAGGGGATTTGGACTTGGACACTGAAGCTTTCTTT. Its translation is CASSLLTGDLDLDTEAFF.